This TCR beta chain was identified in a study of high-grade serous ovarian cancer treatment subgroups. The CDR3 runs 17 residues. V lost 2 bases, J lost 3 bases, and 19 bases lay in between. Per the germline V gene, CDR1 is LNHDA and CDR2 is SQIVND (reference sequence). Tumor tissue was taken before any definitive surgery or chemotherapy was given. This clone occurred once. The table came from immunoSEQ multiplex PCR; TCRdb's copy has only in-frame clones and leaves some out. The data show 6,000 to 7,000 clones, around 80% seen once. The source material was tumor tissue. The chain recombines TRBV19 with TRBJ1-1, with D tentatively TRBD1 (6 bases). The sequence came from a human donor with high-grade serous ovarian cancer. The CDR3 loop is CASSISLGGGRDTEAFF. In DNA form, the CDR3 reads TGTGCCAGTAGTATATCCCTCGGAGGGGGGCGTGACACTGAAGCTTTCTTT.